A selection of T cell receptor beta chains follows, all from one sample in a study of blood T cell repertoires in COVID-19. Using immunoSEQ multiplex PCR, the repertoire was profiled, and TCRdb retains in-frame clones only, with some absent. The sample has some 200,000 clones, less than 95% seen once. Sequencing used peripheral blood. The receptors stem from a man aged 25 to 40 with COVID-19, enrolled during active disease. Each CDR3 is given without its conserved first and last residue. A D gene is named only where the DNA matches it firmly.

D gene,V gene,CDR3 length,J gene,CDR3 protein
TRBD1,TRBV19,12,TRBJ1-6,ASSIGQGNSPLH
TRBD1,TRBV7-9,12,TRBJ1-1,ASSPRTGIFEAF
TRBD1,TRBV3-1/TRBV3-2,10,TRBJ1-1,ASRQGATEAF
.,TRBV18,15,TRBJ2-6,ASSPVGRRSGANVLT
.,TRBV19,10,TRBJ1-1,ASSTLRDPAF
TRBD2,TRBV27,14,TRBJ2-3,ASRNSLAGDTDTQY
TRBD2,TRBV20-1,13,TRBJ2-1,SASGVSGGVNEQF
TRBD2,TRBV10-3,15,TRBJ2-3,AISEGLAGDSTDTQY
.,TRBV7-9,14,TRBJ2-7,ASSLAGGTSSYEQY
TRBD1,TRBV5-1,13,TRBJ2-7,ASSLAGDRVREQY
.,TRBV5-1,13,TRBJ2-2,ASSLVHGGTGELF
TRBD1,TRBV27,12,TRBJ2-7,ASSWDSSSYEQY
.,TRBV3-1/TRBV3-2,12,TRBJ2-5,ASSPSEYEETQY
.,TRBV28,11,TRBJ2-3,ASSLSSQDTQY
.,TRBV6-5,12,TRBJ1-5,ASSRGSSNQPQH
.,TRBV18,12,TRBJ1-1,ASSPDSTGTEAF
TRBD2,TRBV2,13,TRBJ2-2,ASKGSGAYTGELF
TRBD2,TRBV9,13,TRBJ2-5,ASSVRGRGGETQY
.,TRBV7-3,14,TRBJ1-3,ASSLRRRFSGNTIY
TRBD1,TRBV5-6,14,TRBJ2-7,ASSLDWTGPGSEQY
.,TRBV5-4,12,TRBJ1-4,ASSRQVGNEKLF
TRBD1,TRBV6-5,12,TRBJ1-1,ASSYSEGATEAF
.,TRBV19,12,TRBJ2-7,ASSTRQEKYEQY
TRBD2,TRBV4-1,14,TRBJ2-3,ASSLLLADSTDTQY
.,TRBV5-1,14,TRBJ1-4,ASSLGRSATNEKLF
.,TRBV19,12,TRBJ1-2,ASSVGLNGRGYT
TRBD2,TRBV6-6,15,TRBJ2-1,ASSPGEGSGGYNEQF
.,TRBV19,12,TRBJ1-1,ASSGQFPNTEAF
.,TRBV6-5,12,TRBJ1-4,ASSLGGGEEKLF